Below, 16 T cell receptor beta chains from the same sample are listed, as sequenced in a study of shared clonotypes between healthy human individuals. Terminally differentiated effector memory CD45RA+ cells were left out of the naive CD8 fraction, which was CD45RO-negative and positively selected for CCR7. The table came from immunoSEQ multiplex PCR; TCRdb's copy has only in-frame clones and leaves some out. The repertoire holds around 700,000 clones, with 92% as singletons. Specimen: naive CD8+ T cells sorted from blood. The source of these receptors is a man younger than 40 in good health.

The chain carries TRBV30 and TRBJ1-2; no reliable D call. Germline values: CDR1 GTSNPN, CDR2 SVGIG (reference sequence). Between the trimmed V and J ends, which lost 3 bases and 8 bases, there was a span of 10 bases. The CDR3 has 11 amino acids. CDR3 protein: CAWSETNGYTF. DNA for the CDR3: TGTGCCTGGAGCGAGACAAACGGCTACACCTTC.

The sample holds a few counts of this clone. The CDR3 DNA is TGTGCCAGCTACCGGGGTGAGCTGACTTTCTTT. As protein: CASYRGELTFF. The V gene is TRBV27, the J gene TRBJ1-1; no definite D call. The CDR3 totals 11 residues. Trimming left V 8 bases short and J 12 bases short, with 16 bases between. Germline V gives CDR1 MNHEY, CDR2 SMNVEV (reference sequence).

As to this clone: In the same sample, other DNA sequences code for this CDR3. The chain couples TRBV5-1 to TRBJ2-7; D not resolved. The CDR3 totals 13 residues. Germline V gives CDR1 SGHRS, CDR2 YFSETQ. The ends were cut back, 4 bases at V and 1 base at J, with 9 bases in the middle. The chain's CDR3 is CASSLLPSYEQYF. The CDR3 DNA sequence: TGCGCCAGCAGCCTTCTCCCATCCTACGAGCAGTACTTC.

On this clone itself: At one of its ends the junction is not consistent with the germline gene, which may arise from a read error. This chain connects TRBV4-1 to TRBJ2-6; D gene uncertain. The CDR3 consists of 11 residues. Germline V gene data show CDR1 as MGHRA and CDR2 as YSYEKL. The CDR3 DNA reads as TGCGCCAGCAGCCAAGACCCTGATGGCTGTTTT. Protein sequence: CASSQDPDGCF.

The rearrangement uses TRBV27 and TRBJ1-5, with 9 bases aligning to TRBD1. Per germline, CDR1 MNHEY and CDR2 SMNVEV (reference sequence). The CDR3 length is 15 residues. V lost 5 bases and J lost 6; bases outside the gene matches: 8. CDR3 in DNA: TGTGCCAGCAGTCCGTGGGACAGGGTAGCTCAGCCCCAGCATTTT. This translates into CASSPWDRVAQPQHF.

This chain links TRBV2 with TRBJ2-1, with 11 bases aligning to TRBD2. This CDR3 has 17 residues. The ends lost 7 bases at V and 5 bases at J; junction bases unmatched: 13. In germline, CDR1 is SNHLY, CDR2 FYNNEI. In nucleotides, the CDR3 is TGTGCCAGCACTTTAGACCCGGGACTAGCGGAAGACAATGAGCAGTTCTTC. This encodes CASTLDPGLAEDNEQFF.

The genes are TRBV6-5 and TRBJ1-5; D unresolved. There are 10 residues in the CDR3. Deletions cut 4 bases from V and 7 bases from J, with 2 bases between. Germline lookup yields CDR1 MNHEY and CDR2 SVGAGI. The CDR3: CASSFQPQHF. In nucleotides, the CDR3 is TGTGCCAGCAGTTTCCAGCCCCAGCATTTT.

The chain combines TRBV25-1 with TRBJ2-5, with D perhaps TRBD2 (6 bases). Trimming removed 8 bases at V and 4 bases at J, with 20 bases between. Germline CDR1 reads MGHDK; CDR2 reads SYGVNS. CDR3 length: 15 amino acids. CDR3 residues: CASLGGQAWGETQYF. The CDR3 bases are TGTGCCAGCTTAGGAGGGCAGGCCTGGGGAGAGACCCAGTACTTC.

The V and J genes are TRBV28 and TRBJ2-5; a possible D gene is TRBD1 (5 bases). CDR3 length: 14 amino acids. Trimming removed 5 bases from V and 2 bases from J, with 12 bases in between. Per the germline V gene, CDR1 is MDHEN and CDR2 is SYDVKM. The CDR3 sequence is CASSRDSVQETQYF. CDR3 nucleotides: TGTGCCAGCAGTCGCGACAGCGTACAAGAGACCCAGTACTTC.

This chain uses TRBV28 with TRBJ1-5; D not resolved. The CDR3 extends over 12 amino acids. V lost 8 bases and J 2 bases, leaving 7 bases between the germline ends. Germline CDR1 is MDHEN and CDR2 is SYDVKM. Written as DNA, the CDR3 is TGTGCCAGCGTTAGGGGCAATCAGCCCCAGCATTTT. Amino acids: CASVRGNQPQHF.

This clone was detected only once. This same CDR3 is encoded by further DNA sequences in the sample. The rearrangement uses TRBV7-9 and TRBJ2-5; TRBD1 matches 7 bases. With V trimmed by 4 bases and J by 1 base, 3 bases remained unmatched. The CDR3 runs 14 residues. Germline assignment: CDR1 SEHNR and CDR2 FQNEAQ (reference sequence). The CDR3 nucleotides read TGTGCCAGCAGCTCCGGGACAGTCCAAGAGACCCAGTACTTC. It encodes CASSSGTVQETQYF.

J is TRBJ2-1 and V is TRBV9, with D uncertain. Germline V gene sequence: CDR1 SGDLS, CDR2 YYNGEE. V was shortened by 2 bases and J by 2 bases, with 8 bases between the two germline ends. The CDR3 is made up of 14 amino acids. The CDR3 sequence: CASSVFGTYNEQFF. The CDR3, as DNA: TGTGCCAGCAGCGTCTTCGGAACCTACAATGAGCAGTTCTTC.

The chain couples TRBV29-1 to TRBJ2-7, with TRBD2 matching over 9 bases. The V and J ends lost 0 bases and 2 bases, in that order; junction bases with no gene match: 8. Germline assignment: CDR1 SQVTM and CDR2 ANQGSEA. The CDR3 sequence is 16 residues long. The CDR3 coding sequence is TGCAGCGTTGAAGACGTCTCCGCGGGAGGGCCCTACGAGCAGTACTTC. Its protein product is CSVEDVSAGGPYEQYF.

The chain is built from TRBV27 and TRBJ2-7; TRBD1 might be the D (6 bases). Trimming pared 0 bases from V and 2 bases from J, leaving 14 bases between. The CDR3 extends over 16 amino acids. Germline loops: CDR1 MNHEY, CDR2 SMNVEV (reference sequence). CDR3 protein: CASSLSTGYIAYEQYF. DNA for the CDR3: TGTGCCAGCAGTTTATCCACAGGGTATATCGCCTACGAGCAGTACTTC.

The CDR3 coding sequence is TGTGCCAGCAGTTTCGGTGGGACGAACACCGGGGAGCTGTTTTTT. Translating it yields CASSFGGTNTGELFF. The rearrangement uses TRBV28 and TRBJ2-2; no definite D call. In germline, CDR1 is MDHEN, CDR2 SYDVKM. The CDR3 is 15 residues long. The germline V and J ends were trimmed by 3 bases and 0 bases, with 8 bases remaining between them.

This clone appeared many times. Other DNA sequences in this specimen translate into the identical CDR3. CDR3: CASSEGAGANVLTF. For the CDR3, the DNA is TGTGCCAGCAGTGAGGGGGCTGGGGCCAACGTCCTGACTTTC. The chain joins TRBV6-4 to TRBJ2-6, with D perhaps assigned TRBD1 or TRBD2 (5 bases each). This CDR3 is built from 14 residues. V lost 3 bases and J lost 2, with 5 bases in between. The V gene's germline CDR1 is MRHNA and CDR2 SNTAGT.